The clone carrying this T cell receptor (beta chain) was recorded a few times. No antigen is known for it. These data belong to a study of T-cell memory formation after mild COVID-19. Overall study results and limits: Some SARS-CoV-2-responding clones were already detected in memory before infection.

TCRdb called the 5' RACE reads again in MiXCR, with one record for every CDR3 protein. The data contain about 390,000 distinct CDR3 sequences, around a fifth of them singletons. With V trimmed by 4 bases and J by 4 bases, 9 bases remained unmatched. The CDR3 extends over 16 amino acids. The germline CDR1 and CDR2 sequences are MNHNS and SASEGT. Sequencing used PBMCs or a T cell subset sorted from them (not recorded which). The chain combines TRBV6-1 with TRBJ2-1; 8 bases fit TRBD2. This clonotype was sampled from an adult woman who had mild COVID-19 (a few samples of this study predate the infection). Cell type and time point are not known. For the CDR3, the DNA is TGTGCCAGCAGTGTCCTCGGTGCGGGGGGATACAATGAGCAGTTCTTC. It yields the protein CASSVLGAGGYNEQFF.